The next 18 T cell receptor beta chains were all read from a single sample in a study of T cell changes during pregnancy in multiple sclerosis. Profiled with immunoSEQ multiplex PCR; TCRdb holds only in-frame clones, not every one. Among about 75,000 clones, 90% to 95% were seen once, and the ten largest hold less than 0.15%. The specimen comprised CD4+ T cells from peripheral blood mononuclear cells, sampled after pregnancy. The receptors derive from a female donor with multiple sclerosis, enrolled in a pregnancy study.

The rearrangement joins TRBV9 to TRBJ2-5; possible D gene TRBD2, 6 bases. Germline CDR1 is SGDLS and CDR2 is YYNGEE. Trimming pared 0 bases from V and 0 bases from J, leaving 12 bases between. The CDR3 contains 16 residues. DNA of the CDR3: TGTGCCAGCAGCGTAGATGGAGGGGCGGACCAAGAGACCCAGTACTTC. Its translation is CASSVDGGADQETQYF.

V gene TRBV5-1 combines with J gene TRBJ2-1; no definite D call. V lost 1 base, J lost 7 bases, and 9 bases lay in between. The CDR3 has 13 amino acids. Germline loops: CDR1 SGHRS, CDR2 YFSETQ. Here the CDR3 DNA reads TGCGCCAGCAGCTTGTGGAGCCTTAATGAGCAGTTCTTC. It encodes CASSLWSLNEQFF.

The rearrangement links TRBV7-3 to TRBJ2-2; the D gene is possibly TRBD2 (6 bases). Per germline, CDR1 SGHTA and CDR2 FQGTGA. The CDR3 is made up of 15 amino acids. V was shortened by 4 bases and J by 3 bases, with 12 bases between the two germline ends. This CDR3 reads CASSSGTSHTGELFF. CDR3 in DNA: TGTGCCAGCAGCTCCGGGACTTCCCACACCGGGGAGCTGTTTTTT.

The chain is built from TRBV27 and TRBJ2-1, with TRBD2 matching over 11 bases. The CDR3 extends over 20 amino acids. Germline CDR1 is MNHEY and CDR2 is SMNVEV (reference sequence). With V trimmed by 6 bases and J by 0 bases, 16 bases remained unmatched. CDR3 region: CASSLRLAGPALSSYNEQFF. The CDR3, as DNA: TGTGCCAGCAGCCTTCGACTAGCGGGACCAGCCCTAAGCTCCTACAATGAGCAGTTCTTC.

This clone was found once. V is TRBV11-2 and J is TRBJ1-5; maybe TRBD1 (5 bases). The germline gives CDR1 SGHAT, CDR2 FQNNGV. Trimming removed 5 bases at V and 1 base at J, with 12 bases between. CDR3 length: 15 amino acids. In nucleotides, the CDR3 is TGTGCCAGCAGCCTCGGGACTTTAAGCAATCAGCCCCAGCATTTT. Its protein is CASSLGTLSNQPQHF.

The chain couples TRBV11-3 to TRBJ2-7, with TRBD1 matching over 7 bases. The CDR3 extends over 15 amino acids. With 7 bases clipped from V and 1 base from J, the junction kept 10 bases outside the gene matches. Per germline, CDR1 SGHNT and CDR2 YENEEA. The CDR3 DNA sequence: TGTGCCAGCATCTCCCGGACAGGCGATTCCTACGAGCAGTACTTC. Translating it yields CASISRTGDSYEQYF.

The V and J genes are TRBV9 and TRBJ2-1; possibly TRBD2 for D (7 bases). Trimming removed 4 bases from V and 5 bases from J, with 13 bases in between. The length of the CDR3 is 14 residues. Germline V gives CDR1 SGDLS, CDR2 YYNGEE. The chain's CDR3 is CASSRGGKHNEQFF. The CDR3, as DNA: TGTGCCAGCAGCAGGGGGGGTAAGCACAATGAGCAGTTCTTC.

J is TRBJ2-5 and V is TRBV7-9; tentatively, D is TRBD1 (6 bases). Germline-derived CDR1 and CDR2 are SEHNR and FQNEAQ (reference sequence). Trimming left V 2 bases short and J 3 bases short, with 19 bases between. The CDR3 is 17 residues long. The DNA of the CDR3 is TGTGCCAGCAGCTTACTTCTGGGGGCGCGGTTAGAAGAGACCCAGTACTTC. This codes for CASSLLLGARLEETQYF. The full variable domain, its missing parts supplied by reference TRBV7-9 and TRBJ2-5, is DTGVSQNPRHKITKRGQNVTFRCDPISEHNRLYWYRQTLGQGPEFLTYFQNEAQLEKSRLLSDRFSAERPKGSFSTLEIQRTEQGDSAMYLCASSLLLGARLEETQYFGPGTRLLVL.

The CDR3 region is CASSFPSGRALGELFF. CDR3 nucleotides: TGTGCCAGCAGCTTCCCTAGCGGGAGGGCCCTCGGGGAGCTGTTTTTT. The chain employs TRBV7-2 and TRBJ2-2, with TRBD2 identical over 12 bases. Germline CDR1 is SGHTA and CDR2 is FQGNSA. CDR3 length equals 16 residues. Germline trimming cut 3 bases from V and 7 bases from J; bases unmatched to any gene: 6. Together with reference TRBV7-2 and TRBJ2-2, the CDR3 gives the full variable domain: GAGVSQSPSNKVTEKGKDVELRCDPISGHTALYWYRQSLGQGLEFLIYFQGNSAPDKSGLPSDRFSAERTGGSVSTLTIQRTQQEDSAVYLCASSFPSGRALGELFFGEGSRLTVL.

The chain couples TRBV28 to TRBJ1-1; tentative D call: TRBD1 (5 bases). Between the trimmed V and J ends, which lost 5 bases and 7 bases, there was a span of 8 bases. The germline CDR1 and CDR2 sequences are MDHEN and SYDVKM. This CDR3 is 11 amino acids long. The CDR3, as DNA: TGTGCCAGCAGTCCCGACAGTGAAGCTTTCTTT. This gives the protein CASSPDSEAFF.

This chain links TRBV5-1 with TRBJ1-1; 11 nucleotides line up with TRBD1. From germline, CDR1 is SGHRS and CDR2 YFSETQ. This CDR3 comprises 14 residues. V lost 3 bases, J lost 3 bases, and 1 base stayed unmatched. As DNA, the CDR3 is TGCGCCAGCAGCTGGGGACAGGGGGACACTGAAGCTTTCTTT. Residues: CASSWGQGDTEAFF.

The chain carries TRBV5-6 and TRBJ1-2; a possible D gene is TRBD1 (6 bases). The CDR3 consists of 15 residues. Germline CDR1 is SGHDT and CDR2 is YYEEEE. Trimming removed 2 bases at V and 1 base at J, with 12 bases between. In DNA form, the CDR3 reads TGTGCCAGCAGCTTTGCAGGGGCCCTTAACTATGGCTACACCTTC. Encoded protein: CASSFAGALNYGYTF. Variable domain in full (rest from reference TRBV5-6 and TRBJ1-2): DAGVTQSPTHLIKTRGQQVTLRCSPKSGHDTVSWYQQALGQGPQFIFQYYEEEERQRGNFPDRFSGHQFPNYSSELNVNALLLGDSALYLCASSFAGALNYGYTFGSGTRLTVV.

A word on this clone: Its ends do not fully match the called genes, so a read error is possible. The V and J genes are TRBV27 and TRBJ2-3; D unclear. In germline, CDR1 is MNHEY, CDR2 SMNVEV (reference sequence). There are 19 residues in the CDR3. The CDR3 spells CASSLGQAITLFDSPQSHF. The CDR3 DNA follows: TGTGCCAGCAGTTTAGGGCAGGCCATTACTCTATTCGATTCTCCCCAGTCACATTTT.

V and J are TRBV28 and TRBJ1-2, with TRBD1 matching 11 bases. Germline V CDR1 and CDR2: MDHEN, SYDVKM. The ends lost 3 bases at V and 8 bases at J; junction bases unmatched: 8. The CDR3 spans 15 residues. The chain's CDR3 is CASSLADRGLKGYTF. The CDR3 DNA follows: TGTGCCAGCAGTTTGGCGGACAGGGGGCTAAAGGGCTACACCTTC.

The rearrangement uses TRBV7-8 and TRBJ1-2; 7 bases agree with TRBD1. The CDR3 extends over 14 amino acids. V lost 3 bases to trimming and J lost 6 bases; unmatched junction nucleotides: 7. Germline CDR1 SGHVS, CDR2 FQNEAQ. This chain's CDR3 is CASSLALTGNGYTF. CDR3 DNA sequence: TGTGCCAGCAGCTTGGCCTTGACAGGGAATGGCTACACCTTC. The whole variable domain, remainder taken from reference TRBV7-8 and TRBJ1-2, is GAGVSQSPRYKVAKRGQDVALRCDPISGHVSLFWYQQALGQGPEFLTYFQNEAQLDKSGLPSDRFFAERPEGSVSTLKIQRTQQEDSAVYLCASSLALTGNGYTFGSGTRLTVV.

This chain joins TRBV7-2 and TRBJ1-6, with TRBD1 as a possible D gene (5 bases). Trimming removed 5 bases at V and 9 bases at J, with 11 bases between. The CDR3 covers 13 residues. From germline, CDR1 is SGHTA and CDR2 FQGNSA. The CDR3 region is CASSPGQPSPLHF. The DNA of the CDR3 is TGTGCCAGCAGCCCAGGACAACCTTCACCCCTCCACTTT. Together with reference TRBV7-2 and TRBJ1-6, the CDR3 gives the full variable domain: GAGVSQSPSNKVTEKGKDVELRCDPISGHTALYWYRQSLGQGLEFLIYFQGNSAPDKSGLPSDRFSAERTGGSVSTLTIQRTQQEDSAVYLCASSPGQPSPLHFGNGTRLTVT.

This chain links TRBV19 with TRBJ2-5; a weak D match, TRBD2 (6 bases). The germline CDR1 and CDR2 sequences are LNHDA and SQIVND (reference sequence). Trimming cost V 2 bases and J 5 bases, with 9 bases left between them. This CDR3 has 13 amino acids. The CDR3 here is CASSILATETQYF. CDR3 coding DNA: TGTGCCAGTAGTATACTAGCGACTGAGACCCAGTACTTC.

This chain connects TRBV25-1 to TRBJ2-1, with 8 bases that match TRBD2. The CDR3 loop spans 15 amino acids. Germline loops: CDR1 MGHDK, CDR2 SYGVNS. The V and J ends lost 6 bases and 8 bases, in that order; junction bases with no gene match: 12. This CDR3 reads CASRGSGGSGYEQFF. The CDR3 DNA sequence: TGTGCCAGCAGGGGGAGCGGGGGATCAGGTTATGAGCAGTTCTTC.